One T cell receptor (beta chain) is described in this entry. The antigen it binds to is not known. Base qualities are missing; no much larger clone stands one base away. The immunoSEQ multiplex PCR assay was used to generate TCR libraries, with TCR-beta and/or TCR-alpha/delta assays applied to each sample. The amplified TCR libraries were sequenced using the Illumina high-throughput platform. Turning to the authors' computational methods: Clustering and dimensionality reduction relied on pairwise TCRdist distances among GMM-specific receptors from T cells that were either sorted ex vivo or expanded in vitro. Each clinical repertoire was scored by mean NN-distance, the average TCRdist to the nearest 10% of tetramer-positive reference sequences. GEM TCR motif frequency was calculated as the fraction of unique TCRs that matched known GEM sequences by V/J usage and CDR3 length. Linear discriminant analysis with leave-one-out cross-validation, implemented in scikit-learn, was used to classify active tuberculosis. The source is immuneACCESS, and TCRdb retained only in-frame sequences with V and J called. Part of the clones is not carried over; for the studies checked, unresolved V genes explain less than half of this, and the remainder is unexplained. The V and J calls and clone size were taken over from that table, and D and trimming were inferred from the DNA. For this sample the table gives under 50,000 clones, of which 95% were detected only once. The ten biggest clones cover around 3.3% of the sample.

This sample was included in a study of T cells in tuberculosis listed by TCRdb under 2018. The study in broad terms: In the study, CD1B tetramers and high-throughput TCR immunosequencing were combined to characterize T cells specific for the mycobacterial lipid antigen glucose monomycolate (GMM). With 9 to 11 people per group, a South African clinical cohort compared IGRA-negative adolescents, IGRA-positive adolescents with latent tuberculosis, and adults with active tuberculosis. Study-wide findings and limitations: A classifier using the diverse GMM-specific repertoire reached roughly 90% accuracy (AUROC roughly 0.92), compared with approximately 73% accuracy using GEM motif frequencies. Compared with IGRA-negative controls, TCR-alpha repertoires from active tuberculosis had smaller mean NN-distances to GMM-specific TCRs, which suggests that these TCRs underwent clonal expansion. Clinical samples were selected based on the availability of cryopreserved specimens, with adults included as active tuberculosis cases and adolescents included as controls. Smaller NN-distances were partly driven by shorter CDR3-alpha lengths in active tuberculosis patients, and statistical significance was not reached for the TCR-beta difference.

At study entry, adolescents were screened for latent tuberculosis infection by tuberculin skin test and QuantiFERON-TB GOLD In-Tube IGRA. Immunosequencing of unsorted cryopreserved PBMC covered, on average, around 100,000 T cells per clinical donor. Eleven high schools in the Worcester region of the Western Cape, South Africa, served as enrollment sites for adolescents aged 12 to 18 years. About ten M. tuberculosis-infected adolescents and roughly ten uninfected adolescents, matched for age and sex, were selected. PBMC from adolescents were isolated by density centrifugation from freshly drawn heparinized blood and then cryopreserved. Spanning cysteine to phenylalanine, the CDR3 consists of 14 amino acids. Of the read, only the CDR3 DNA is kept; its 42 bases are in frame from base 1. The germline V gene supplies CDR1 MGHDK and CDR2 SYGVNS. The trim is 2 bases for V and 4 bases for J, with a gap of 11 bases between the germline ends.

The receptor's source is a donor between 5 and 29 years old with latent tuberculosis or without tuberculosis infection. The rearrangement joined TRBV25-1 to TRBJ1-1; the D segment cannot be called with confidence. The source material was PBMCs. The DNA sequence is TGTGCCAGCAGTGAAGAGGGAGGGAGCACTGAAGCTTTCTTT. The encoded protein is CASSEEGGSTEAFF. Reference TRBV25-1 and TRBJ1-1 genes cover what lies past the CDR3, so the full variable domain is EADIYQTPRYLVIGTGKKITLECSQTMGHDKMYWYQQDPGMELHLIHYSYGVNSTEKGDLSSESTVSRIRTEHFPLTLESARPSHTSQYLCASSEEGGSTEAFFGQGTRLTVV.